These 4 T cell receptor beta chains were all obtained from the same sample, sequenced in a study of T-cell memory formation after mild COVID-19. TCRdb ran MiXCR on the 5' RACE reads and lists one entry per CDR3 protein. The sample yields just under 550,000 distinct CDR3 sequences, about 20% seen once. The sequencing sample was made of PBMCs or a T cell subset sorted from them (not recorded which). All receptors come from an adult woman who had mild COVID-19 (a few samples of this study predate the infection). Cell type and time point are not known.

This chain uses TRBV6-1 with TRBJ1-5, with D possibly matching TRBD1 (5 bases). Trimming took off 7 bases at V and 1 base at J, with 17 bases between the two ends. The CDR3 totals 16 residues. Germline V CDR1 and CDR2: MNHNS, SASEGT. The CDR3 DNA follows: TGTGCCAGCAATCTTATCGGGACGGGAAGCAATCAGCCCCAGCATTTT. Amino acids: CASNLIGTGSNQPQHF.

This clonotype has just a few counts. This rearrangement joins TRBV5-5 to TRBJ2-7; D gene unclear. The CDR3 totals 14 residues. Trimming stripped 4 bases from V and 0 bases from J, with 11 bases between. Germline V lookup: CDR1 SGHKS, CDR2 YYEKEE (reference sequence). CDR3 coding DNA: TGTGCCAGCAGCAACACAGCTACCTCCTACGAGCAGTACTTC. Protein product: CASSNTATSYEQYF.

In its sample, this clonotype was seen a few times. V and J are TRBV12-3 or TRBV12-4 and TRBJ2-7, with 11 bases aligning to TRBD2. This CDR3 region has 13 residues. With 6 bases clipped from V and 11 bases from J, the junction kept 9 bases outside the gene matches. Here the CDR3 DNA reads TGTGCCAGCAGCCGAGGGACTAGCGGAGCCGAGTACTTC. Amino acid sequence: CASSRGTSGAEYF.

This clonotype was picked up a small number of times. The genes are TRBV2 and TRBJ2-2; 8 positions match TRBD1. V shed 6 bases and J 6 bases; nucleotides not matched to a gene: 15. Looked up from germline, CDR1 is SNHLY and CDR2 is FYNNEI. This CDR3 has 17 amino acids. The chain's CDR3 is CASRPPGTGDGAGELFF. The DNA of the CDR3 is TGTGCCAGCAGACCACCCGGGACAGGCGACGGGGCCGGGGAGCTGTTTTTT.